These T cell receptor beta chains were read from a single sample in a study of cytomegalovirus exposure and HLA in healthy donors. Profiling relied on immunoSEQ multiplex PCR, and the TCRdb table lists in-frame clones only, not all of them. The sample gives 200,000 to 250,000 clones, roughly 87% of which show up once; around 5.4% is in the top ten. Input material: PBMCs. All receptors come from a woman aged 40 to 50 in good health and CMV-seropositive. CDR3s include the opening cysteine and the closing phenylalanine or tryptophan. Fields, in order: V gene, D gene, clone size, J gene, CDR3 DNA, CDR3 protein. A D gene is named only where the DNA matches it firmly. Only part of the rows carry a size: once, few, many, or a class if the clone is expanded.

TRBV10-1	.	few	TRBJ2-7	TGCGCCAGCAGTGACGGGAGCGACGCCTACGAGCAGTACTTC	CASSDGSDAYEQYF
TRBV14	.	.	TRBJ2-3	TGTGCCAGCAGCTACACCTCGAGGATCATTTGGTCGAGTCGCGGAACAGATACGCAGTATTTT	CASSYTSRIIWSSRGTDTQYF
TRBV5-1	.	.	TRBJ1-2	TGCGCCAGCAGAAGGGAGGGTAACTATGGCTACACCTTC	CASRREGNYGYTF
TRBV6-5	TRBD2	.	TRBJ2-5	TGTGCCAGCAGGGCCCCGGGACTAGCTGAAGAGACCCAGTACTTC	CASRAPGLAEETQYF
TRBV11-3	TRBD2	.	TRBJ2-7	TGTGCCAGCAGCTTAGGAGCTAGCGGGAGAGGAGAGCAGTACTTC	CASSLGASGRGEQYF
TRBV7-9	TRBD2	.	TRBJ2-7	TGTTCCAGCAGCCCGGGGGGTTTCGAGCAGTACTTC	CSSSPGGFEQYF
TRBV18	.	.	TRBJ1-1	TGTGCCAGCTCACCCGGATTTAGGGACACGAACACTGAAGCTTTCTTT	CASSPGFRDTNTEAFF
TRBV5-8	TRBD1	.	TRBJ2-7	TGTGCCAGCAGGACCCCGGGACAGGGGTCCTACGAGCAGTACTTC	CASRTPGQGSYEQYF
TRBV4-3	.	.	TRBJ1-3	TGCGCCAGCAGCCAAAGGGGATCTGGAAACACCATATATTTT	CASSQRGSGNTIYF
TRBV18	TRBD1	.	TRBJ2-7	TGTGCCAGCTCACGCGACACAGGGGGGTACGAGCAGTACTTC	CASSRDTGGYEQYF
TRBV4-1	.	.	TRBJ2-1	TGCGCCAGCAGCCAAGATTTCGGGCGGGTCCACAATGAGCAGTTCTTC	CASSQDFGRVHNEQFF
TRBV7-9	.	few	TRBJ1-1	TGTGCCAGCAGCTCCGAGGGCCTTTTCACTGAAGCTTTCTTT	CASSSEGLFTEAFF
TRBV2	TRBD2	.	TRBJ2-2	TGTGCCAGCAGAGCGGGGGGGCGGTACACCGGGGAGCTGTTTTTT	CASRAGGRYTGELFF
TRBV25-1	.	.	TRBJ1-2	TGTGCCAGCAGTGAATTTATAGGAGGAGATGGCTACACCTTC	CASSEFIGGDGYTF
TRBV5-1	TRBD1	.	TRBJ2-7	TGCGCCAGCAGACAGGGGGCCTCCTACGAGCAGTACTTC	CASRQGASYEQYF
TRBV9	TRBD2	.	TRBJ2-6	TGTGCCAGCAGCGTAGTGGGAGGGCTCTCTGGGGCCAACGTCCTGACTTTC	CASSVVGGLSGANVLTF
TRBV4-3	.	.	TRBJ1-1	TGCGCCAGCAGCCCACATGGAGCTTTCTTT	CASSPHGAFF
TRBV4-3	.	.	TRBJ1-5	TGCGCCAGCAGCCTCTCGTATAGCAATCAGCCCCAGCATTTT	CASSLSYSNQPQHF
TRBV6-5	TRBD1	few	TRBJ2-2	TGTGCCAGCAGAGCCGGGACAGTAAACACCGGGGAGCTGTTTTTT	CASRAGTVNTGELFF
TRBV7-6	.	.	TRBJ1-3	TGTGCCAGCAGCGAGACAGCTAGCTCTGGAAACACCATATATTTT	CASSETASSGNTIYF
TRBV7-9	.	.	TRBJ1-5	TGTGCCAGCAGCCCCGGTGATCAGCCCCAGCATTTT	CASSPGDQPQHF
TRBV2	TRBD2	.	TRBJ2-7	TGTGCCAGCAGGGACCTAGCGGGGGGGCTCGAGCAGTACTTC	CASRDLAGGLEQYF
TRBV2	TRBD1	.	TRBJ1-1	TGTGCCAGCGCGGACAGGCGGGGGAACACTGAAGCTTTCTTT	CASADRRGNTEAFF
TRBV7-2	.	.	TRBJ2-2	TGTGCCAGCAGCTTAGATCTCGCACCGGTAACGAAGACCGGGGAGCTGTTTTTT	CASSLDLAPVTKTGELFF
TRBV2	.	.	TRBJ1-4	TGTGCCAGCAAACGGGGAGGATATGAAAAACTGTTTTTT	CASKRGGYEKLFF
TRBV19	TRBD1	.	TRBJ1-6	TGTGCCAGTAGTACGACGGGACAGGGCGGATCACCCCTCCACTTT	CASSTTGQGGSPLHF
TRBV6-4	.	few	TRBJ1-5	TGTGCCAGCAGTGACCAGGGAGGCCAGCCCCAGCATTTT	CASSDQGGQPQHF
TRBV9	TRBD2	.	TRBJ2-3	TGTGCCAGCAGCGTAGGCCTAGCGGGAGGGCCGGCATATTTT	CASSVGLAGGPAYF
TRBV6-5	TRBD1	.	TRBJ2-7	TGTGCCAGCAGTCGGACGGGACAGGCCTACGAGCAGTACTTC	CASSRTGQAYEQYF
TRBV23-1	.	.	TRBJ1-3	TGCGCCAGCAGTCGCTACGTTAGAGGGTTTTCGTGGGAAGAATCTGGAAACACCATATATTTT	CASSRYVRGFSWEESGNTIYF
TRBV14	.	.	TRBJ1-4	TGTGCCAGCAGCCCCGGGAGGAGTGCAACTAATGAAAAACTGTTTTTT	CASSPGRSATNEKLFF
TRBV7-9	.	.	TRBJ1-5	TGTGCCAGCAGCTTAGGGAGAGGCAATCAGCCCCAGCATTTT	CASSLGRGNQPQHF
TRBV9	TRBD1	.	TRBJ1-2	TGTGCCAGCGGACCGGTGAGAGGGGGCAGTGGCTACACCTTC	CASGPVRGGSGYTF
TRBV4-3	TRBD2	.	TRBJ2-3	TGCGCCAGCAGCCAAGAGCGAGTCCGGGGGGTATCCTCCCCCGGGGTGGATACGCAGTATTTT	CASSQERVRGVSSPGVDTQYF
TRBV4-2	TRBD2	.	TRBJ2-1	TGTGCCAGCAGCCAAGATGGGACTAGCGGTTCCAGTGAGCAGTTCTTC	CASSQDGTSGSSEQFF
TRBV6-1	TRBD2	.	TRBJ2-3	TGTGCCAGCAGTGAAGATCCCCTAGCGGGAGTGGGCCGTCAACACACAGATACGCAGTATTTT	CASSEDPLAGVGRQHTDTQYF
TRBV6-5	.	.	TRBJ2-7	TGTGCCAGCAGTAGAATGCAGGGGGGCTACGAGCAGTACTTC	CASSRMQGGYEQYF
TRBV6-5	.	.	TRBJ2-7	TGTGCCAGCAGTTACTCGGCTAGGACCTACGAGCAGTACTTC	CASSYSARTYEQYF
TRBV6-5	.	.	TRBJ2-5	TGTGCCAGCAAGGGGGCGGGGGGCCAAGAGACCCAGTACTTC	CASKGAGGQETQYF
TRBV29-1	TRBD2	few	TRBJ2-5	TGCAGCGTTGAGAAGACGACTAGCGGGGTTCAAGAGACCCAGTACTTC	CSVEKTTSGVQETQYF
TRBV12-5	.	once	TRBJ1-3	TGTGCTAGTGCGGAGGGAGGCGGGGGAAACACCATATATTTT	CASAEGGGGNTIYF
TRBV19	.	.	TRBJ2-7	TGTGCCAGTAGTGCCCAGGGTCCTACCTACGAGCAGTACTTC	CASSAQGPTYEQYF